This TCR beta chain was profiled in a study of blood T cells in healthy people across ages. Findings and caveats of the study: Comparison with aged donors showed that long-lived donors had more naive CD4+ cells and higher diversity. Not knowing donor CMV status may have confounded expanded clonotype changes.

Combining a sample-barcoded 5' primer with a J-beta primer mix, a second PCR ran for roughly 7 to 12 cycles. Researchers report that a template-switch adaptor with 12 random nucleotides tagged each cDNA molecule. One entry per CDR3 protein results from TCRdb running MiXCR on the 5' RACE reads. The data show about 730,000 distinct CDR3 sequences, roughly 43% seen once. This clonotype was observed a few times. Its target is unknown. The CDR3 is made up of 14 amino acids. Germline V gene lookup returns CDR1 MNHEY and CDR2 SVGEGT. The V gene end was trimmed by 7 bases and the J gene end by 0 bases; junction bases not matched to a gene: 6. Every donor gave roughly 9.2 milliliters of peripheral blood.

The origin of this receptor is an older woman in good health. Input material: blood. The V and J genes are TRBV6-2 or TRBV6-3 and TRBJ2-7; 7 bases map to TRBD2. The CDR3 protein is CASTPSGYSYEQYF. CDR3 bases: TGTGCCAGCACTCCTAGCGGATACTCCTACGAGCAGTACTTC.